The clone carrying this T cell receptor beta chain was counted between two and nine times. In blood CD8+ and CD4+ T cells, TCR beta underwent sequencing. Random-hexamer reverse transcription was applied to about 0.5 to 1 ug RNA. The method of amplification for TCR beta CDR3 was immunoSEQ multiplex PCR, covering 54 Vbeta and 13 Jbeta. Using its own MiXCR run on the immunoSEQ multiplex PCR reads, TCRdb lists one record per CDR3 protein. The sample yields under 200,000 distinct CDR3 sequences, approximately 95% seen once. This sample stems from a study of CD8 T cells in Susac syndrome. Per germline, CDR1 SNHLY and CDR2 FYNNEI. Trimming took 4 bases from V and 0 from J, leaving 1 base between them. This CDR3 contains 12 residues.

The V call is TRBV2, the J call TRBJ2-1; D gene unclear. The TCR was taken from a human donor with multiple sclerosis. Sample: CD8+ T cells from PBMCs. CDR3 in amino acids: CASSVSYNEQFF. CDR3 in DNA: TGTGCCAGCAGTGTCTCCTACAATGAGCAGTTCTTC.